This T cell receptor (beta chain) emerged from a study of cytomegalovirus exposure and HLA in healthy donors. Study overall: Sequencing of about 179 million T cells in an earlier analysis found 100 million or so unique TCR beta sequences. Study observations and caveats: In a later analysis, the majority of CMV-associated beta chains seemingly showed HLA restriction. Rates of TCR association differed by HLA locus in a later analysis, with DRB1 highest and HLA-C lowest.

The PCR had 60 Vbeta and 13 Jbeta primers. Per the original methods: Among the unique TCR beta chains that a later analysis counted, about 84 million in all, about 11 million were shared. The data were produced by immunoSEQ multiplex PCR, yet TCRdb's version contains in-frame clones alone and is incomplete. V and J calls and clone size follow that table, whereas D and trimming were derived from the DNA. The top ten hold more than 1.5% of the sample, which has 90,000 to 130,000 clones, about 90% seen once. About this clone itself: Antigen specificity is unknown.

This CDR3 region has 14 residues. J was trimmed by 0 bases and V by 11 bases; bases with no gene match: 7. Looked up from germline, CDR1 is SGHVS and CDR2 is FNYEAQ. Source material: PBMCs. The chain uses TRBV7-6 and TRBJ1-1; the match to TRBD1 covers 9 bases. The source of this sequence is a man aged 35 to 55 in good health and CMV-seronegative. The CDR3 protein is CAVTGQGMNTEAFF. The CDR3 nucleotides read TGTGCCGTTACGGGACAGGGCATGAACACTGAAGCTTTCTTT. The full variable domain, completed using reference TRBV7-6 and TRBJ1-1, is GAGVSQSPRYKVTKRGQDVALRCDPISGHVSLYWYRQALGQGPEFLTYFNYEAQQDKSGLPNDRFSAERPEGSISTLTIQRTEQRDSAMYRCAVTGQGMNTEAFFGQGTRLTVV.